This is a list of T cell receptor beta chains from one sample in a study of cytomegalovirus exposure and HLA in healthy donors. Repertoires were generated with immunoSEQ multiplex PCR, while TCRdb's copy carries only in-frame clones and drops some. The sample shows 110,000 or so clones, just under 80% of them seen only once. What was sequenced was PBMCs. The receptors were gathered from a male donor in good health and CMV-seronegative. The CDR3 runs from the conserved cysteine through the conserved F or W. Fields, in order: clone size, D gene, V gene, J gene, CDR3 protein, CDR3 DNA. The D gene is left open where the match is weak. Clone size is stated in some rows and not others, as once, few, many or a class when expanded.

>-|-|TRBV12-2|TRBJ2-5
CASRHTGSKEGQYF
TGTGCAAGTCGACATACAGGGTCGAAAGAGGGCCAGTACTTC
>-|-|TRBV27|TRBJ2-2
CASSSSGARRGELFF
TGTGCCAGCAGTTCGTCGGGAGCCCGAAGGGGGGAGCTGTTTTTT
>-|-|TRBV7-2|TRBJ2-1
CASRLTGTNYNEQFF
TGTGCCAGCAGACTTACAGGGACAAACTACAATGAGCAGTTCTTC
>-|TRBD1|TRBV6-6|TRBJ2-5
CASSYPGQGEETQYF
TGTGCCAGCAGTTACCCCGGACAGGGGGAAGAGACCCAGTACTTC
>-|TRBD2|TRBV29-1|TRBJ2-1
CSVEEREGYNEQFF
TGCAGCGTTGAGGAGAGGGAGGGGTACAATGAGCAGTTCTTC
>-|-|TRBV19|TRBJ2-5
CASSIGGYGETQYF
TGTGCCAGTAGTATAGGAGGTTATGGAGAGACCCAGTACTTC
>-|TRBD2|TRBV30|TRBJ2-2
CARSGGRAHTGELFF
TGTGCCCGATCGGGGGGGCGGGCTCACACCGGGGAGCTGTTTTTT
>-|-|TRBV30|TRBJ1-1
CAWGGSVNTEAFF
TGTGCCTGGGGGGGCTCAGTGAACACTGAAGCTTTCTTT
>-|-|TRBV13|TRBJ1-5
CASSRGGIAYSNQPQHF
TGTGCCAGCAGCCGAGGCGGGATCGCCTATAGCAATCAGCCCCAGCATTTT
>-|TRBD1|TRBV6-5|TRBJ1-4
CASSLGQGNEKLFF
TGTGCCAGCAGCCTCGGACAGGGTAATGAAAAACTGTTTTTT
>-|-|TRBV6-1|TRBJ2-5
CASSEAGGLWETQYF
TGTGCCAGCAGTGAAGCGGGCGGACTATGGGAGACCCAGTACTTC
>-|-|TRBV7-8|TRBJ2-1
CASSRPARGNEQFF
TGTGCCAGCAGCCGTCCCGCCAGAGGCAATGAGCAGTTCTTC
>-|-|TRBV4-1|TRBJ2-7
CASSQDPGRGYEQYF
TGCGCCAGCAGCCAAGATCCCGGGAGAGGGTACGAGCAGTACTTC
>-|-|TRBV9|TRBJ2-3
CASSVGVGGKDTQYF
TGTGCCAGCAGCGTAGGAGTTGGGGGGAAAGATACGCAGTATTTT
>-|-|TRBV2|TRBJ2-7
CASFPPGLPGEQYF
TGTGCCAGCTTCCCCCCGGGACTCCCCGGCGAGCAGTACTTC
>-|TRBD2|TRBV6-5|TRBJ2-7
CASRTGGHYEQYF
TGTGCCAGCAGAACGGGGGGTCACTACGAGCAGTACTTC
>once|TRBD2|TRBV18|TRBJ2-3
CASSPLAAGPTDTQYF
TGTGCCAGCTCACCCCTGGCAGCGGGGCCCACAGATACGCAGTATTTT
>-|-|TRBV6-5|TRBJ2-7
CASRLQGTDEQYF
TGTGCCAGCAGGCTACAGGGTACGGACGAGCAGTACTTC
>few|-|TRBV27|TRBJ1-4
CASSLFGSREEKLFF
TGTGCCAGCAGTTTATTTGGGTCCCGGGAAGAAAAACTGTTTTTT
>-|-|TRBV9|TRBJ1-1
CASSAVVEGLGEAFF
TGTGCCAGCAGCGCCGTAGTGGAGGGGCTGGGTGAAGCTTTCTTT
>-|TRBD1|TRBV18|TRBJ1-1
CASSPRRGQINTEAFF
TGTGCCAGCTCACCAAGAAGGGGGCAGATCAACACTGAAGCTTTCTTT
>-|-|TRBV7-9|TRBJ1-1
CASSLVPSEAFF
TGTGCCAGCAGCTTAGTTCCGTCTGAAGCTTTCTTT